This TCR beta chain was recovered during a study of shared clonotypes between healthy human individuals (dated by TCRdb to the early 2020s). Describing the broader study: The cohort comprised two women and three men aged 18 to 49 years. To estimate repertoire size and how much clonotypes are shared between individuals, the study performed deep sequencing of blood TCR repertoires from five healthy adults. To increase sequencing depth and limit assay-specific biases, TCR repertoire library preparation and sequencing were carried out by different laboratories using diverse techniques. For each donor, CD4 naive and CD4 memory were each given three plates, CD8 naive was given two plates, and CD8 memory was given one plate. Leukapheresis yielded between about 0.94 and 8.9 billion PBMCs per donor.

The count of this clone is one. Its antigen is not yet known. Base qualities are not provided; no much larger clone lies one nucleotide away. Beyond this particular receptor, the publication reports: The small number of donors limited the genetic and exposure-history diversity represented. Sampling was restricted to blood, and TCR repertoires in tissues likely differ from the TCR repertoires found in blood. Even with the large sequencing depth, rarefaction of the sorted-subset datasets indicated that sequencing was incomplete. Pairwise subsampling indicated that sequencing depth was expected to affect the degree of clonotype sharing among donors. Clonotypes shared by all four sorted-subset donors showed higher generation probabilities than non-shared clonotypes. When a handful of donors were compared, the shared fraction of clonotypes was 5% to 6.5% for naive CD4, 3.5% for naive CD8, about 2.4% for memory CD4, and 0.4% for memory CD8. Larger estimated clonotype richness was generally found for naive subsets than for memory subsets.

Sequences MDHEN (CDR1) and SYDVKM (CDR2) are obtained from the germline V gene. Spanning cysteine to phenylalanine, the CDR3 consists of 16 amino acids. The kept DNA is CDR3 alone, 48 bases in frame from the first base. Ends trimmed: V by 5 bases, J by 2 bases; bases unmatched to a gene: 11. TCR CDR3 regions were amplified from genomic DNA by multiplex PCR using the deep immunoSEQ assay. Extracted genomic DNA from each cell subset was distributed evenly across all wells of several immunoSEQ 96-well plates, and each plate was treated as a replicate. For sorted subsets, each replicate PCR was loaded with around 200 ng genomic DNA, equivalent to roughly 30,000 T cell genomes. Purified libraries were measured with a Qubit 3.0 fluorometer, size-checked on a Bioanalyzer 2100, and measured again with the KAPA Library Quantification kit. A separate single-read 150-cycle Illumina NextSeq 550 flow cell was used to sequence each immunoSEQ 96-well plate. Per the source publication's procedure: Because the immunoSEQ output included only junctional sequences and no quality scores, the filtering could not be the same as the filtering used for full-length reads. To assign V/J genes and CDR3, sequences were annotated against IMGT germline references using PyIR, a Python wrapper for IgBLAST v1.9. Reads were filtered out if the reads had weak V/J assignments (E-value above 1e-6), no CDR3, stop codons, out-of-frame junctions, or ambiguous translated residues. A V3J clonotype was defined by an identical inferred V gene, J gene, and CDR3 amino acid sequence. The percentage overlap between two repertoires was calculated by dividing the number of shared unique clonotypes by the size of the smaller repertoire. RTK rarefaction, the Chao1 estimator, and Recon v2.1 estimates of unobserved clonotypes were used to assess repertoire richness. OLGA was used to compute generation probabilities for all TCRbeta clonotypes that the gDNA method yielded from a handful of donors. TCRdb took over this immuneACCESS table, retaining in-frame rearrangements with V and J assigned. Such tables are incomplete; in checked studies, under half of the missing clones stem from an unresolved V gene, and the remainder is unexplained. The V and J calls and the clone size are those of that table, but D and trimming were determined from the DNA. The sample table lists just over 2,000,000 clones, 90% to 95% of them with a count of one. 0.1% to 0.15% of the sample rests with the top ten.

The donors were healthy, HIV-negative adults who had no recently reported acute infections or vaccinations. Only Caucasian adults living in Nashville, Tennessee, USA were represented among the donors. CD4+ T cells were enriched through magnetic negative selection, after which naive cells were positively selected on CD45RA and the remaining negative fraction served as the memory subset. Blood was obtained by leukapheresis, after which PBMCs were separated by Ficoll-Histopaque density gradient centrifugation and cryopreserved in liquid nitrogen vapor phase. Purity and quantity of every magnetically sorted T cell population were checked by analytical flow cytometry. Each sorted fraction had its genomic DNA isolated and then quantified by UV absorbance on a Nanodrop 2000c.

Rearrangement joined TRBV28 to TRBJ2-5, with 7 junctional bases fitting TRBD2. The receptor comes from a man aged 18 to 35 in good health. Input material: naive CD4+ T cells sorted from blood. The cell subset or site tag for this specimen amounts to: CD45RA+ positively selected. The bases read TGTGCCAGCAGTCCGGGGGGTAGGGCCGCTCAAGAGACCCAGTACTTC. This codes for CASSPGGRAAQETQYF.